This TCR beta chain was documented in a study of T cells in Graves' hyperthyroidism and ophthalmopathy. Study-level points and caveats: Ophthalmopathy onset followed model prediction by a median approximately 7 months.

With 4 bases removed from V and 10 bases from J, the gap between germline ends came to 26 bases. The CDR3 loop spans 17 amino acids. Germline lookup yields CDR1 LGHDT and CDR2 YNNKEL (reference sequence). The sample holds many counts of this clonotype. The antigen is unknown. Amplified TCR beta CDR3 regions came from RNA transcripts. The HTBI set primed first-round TCR CDR3 RT-PCR. Each CDR3 protein gets one entry after TCRdb re-called the multiplex PCR reads with MiXCR. The sample gives fewer than 450,000 distinct CDR3 sequences, more than 12% of which show up once; 25% to 30% is in the top ten. The specimen sequenced was blood. This rearrangement joins TRBV3-1 to TRBJ2-1, with D tentatively TRBD1 or TRBD2 (6 bases each). This clonotype was obtained from a man in his fifties with Graves' ophthalmopathy. The CDR3 here is CASSRSGLWGAPPEQFF. CDR3 sequence (DNA): TGTGCCAGCAGCCGGAGCGGGTTGTGGGGGGCCCCTCCGGAGCAGTTCTTC.